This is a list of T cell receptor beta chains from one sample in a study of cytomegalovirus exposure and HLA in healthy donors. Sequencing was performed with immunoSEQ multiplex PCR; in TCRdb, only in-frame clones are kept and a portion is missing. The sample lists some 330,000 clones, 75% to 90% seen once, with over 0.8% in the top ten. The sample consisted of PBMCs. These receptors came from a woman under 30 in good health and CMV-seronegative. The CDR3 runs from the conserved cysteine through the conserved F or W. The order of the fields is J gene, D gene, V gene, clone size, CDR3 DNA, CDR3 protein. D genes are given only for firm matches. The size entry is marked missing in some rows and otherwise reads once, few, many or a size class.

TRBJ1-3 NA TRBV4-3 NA TGCGCCAGCAGCCAAGTGCGTGACACCATATATTTT CASSQVRDTIYF
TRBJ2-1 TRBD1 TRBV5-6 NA TGTGCCAGCAGAAAATACCGGGACAGGGGTTCGGAGTTCTTC CASRKYRDRGSEFF
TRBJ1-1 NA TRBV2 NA TGTGCCAGCACGCTCGCCAGGGTCAACACTGAAGCTTTCTTT CASTLARVNTEAFF
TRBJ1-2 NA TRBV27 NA TGTGCCAGCGGGGCGGGGCGCAACTATGGCTACACCTTC CASGAGRNYGYTF
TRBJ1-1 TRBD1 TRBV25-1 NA TGTGCCAGCACCATGACAGGGCCGAACACTGAAGCTTTCTTT CASTMTGPNTEAFF
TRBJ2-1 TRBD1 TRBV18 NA TGTGCCAGCTCACCGGGGACAGCATTCTACAATGAGCAGTTCTTC CASSPGTAFYNEQFF
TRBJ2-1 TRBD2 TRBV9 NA TGTGCCAGCAGCACCCGACTAGCGGGAGGACTCAATGAGCAGTTCTTC CASSTRLAGGLNEQFF
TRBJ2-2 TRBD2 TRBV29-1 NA TGCAGCGTTGCTGACGGTTGGAGCGGGAGTACCGGGGAGCTGTTTTTT CSVADGWSGSTGELFF
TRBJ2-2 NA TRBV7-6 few TGTGCCAGCAGCTCCCAGGTTATCGTCGGGGAGCTGTTTTTT CASSSQVIVGELFF
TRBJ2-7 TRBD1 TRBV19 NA TGTGCCAGTAGAGAGAGGGACAGGGCCACCTACGAGCAGTACTTC CASRERDRATYEQYF
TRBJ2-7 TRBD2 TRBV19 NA TGTGCCAGTAGTATCTTTACTAGCGGGATCGCCTCCTCCCACGAGCAGTACTTC CASSIFTSGIASSHEQYF
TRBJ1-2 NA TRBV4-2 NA TGTGCCAGCAGCCCAGGGTTTGCCTATGGCTACACCTTC CASSPGFAYGYTF
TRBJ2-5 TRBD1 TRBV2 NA TGTGCCATTGGACAGGCCCAGTACTTC CAIGQAQYF
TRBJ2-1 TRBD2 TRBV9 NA TGTGCCAGCAGCGTAGCGGTTAGCGGGAACAATGAGCAGTTCTTC CASSVAVSGNNEQFF
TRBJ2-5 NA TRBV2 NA TGTGCCAGCAGTCCCAGGGAAGTAGCGGCCCAAGAGACCCAGTACTTC CASSPREVAAQETQYF
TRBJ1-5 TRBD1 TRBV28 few TGTGCCAGCAGTTTAGGGACAGTTTTCAATCAGCCCCAGCATTTT CASSLGTVFNQPQHF
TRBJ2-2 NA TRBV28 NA TGTGCCAGCATCGGACACGGAGTGAACACCGGGGAGCTGTTTTTT CASIGHGVNTGELFF
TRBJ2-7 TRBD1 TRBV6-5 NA TGTGCCAGCAGTTACGCCCAGGGGGTGATCTACGAGCAGTACTTC CASSYAQGVIYEQYF
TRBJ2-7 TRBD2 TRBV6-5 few TGTGCCAGCAGTACTAGCGGGAGTGGTTACGAGCAGTACTTC CASSTSGSGYEQYF
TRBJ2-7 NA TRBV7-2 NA TGTGCCAGCAGCTCGAGGAGACTTTTCTACGAGCAGTACTTC CASSSRRLFYEQYF
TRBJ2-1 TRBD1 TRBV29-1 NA TGCAGCGTGGAAGGGGTATGGACAGGGGATTACAATGAGCAGTTCTTC CSVEGVWTGDYNEQFF
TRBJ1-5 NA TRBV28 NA TGTGCCAGCAGTACTCGCTACAGGGATAGCAATCAGCCCCAGCATTTT CASSTRYRDSNQPQHF
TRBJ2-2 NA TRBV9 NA TGTGCCAGCAGCGTAGGTCCCGGGTTGGGTCCCGACACCGGGGAGCTGTTTTTT CASSVGPGLGPDTGELFF
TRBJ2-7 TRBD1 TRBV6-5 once TGTGCCAGCAGTACGAACAGGGGCTACGAGCAGTACTTC CASSTNRGYEQYF
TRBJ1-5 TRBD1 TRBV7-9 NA TGTGCCAGCAGCTTGGGGGACAGTAGCAATCAGCCCCAGCATTTT CASSLGDSSNQPQHF
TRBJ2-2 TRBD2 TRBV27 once TGTGCCAGCAGTTTATCGGGGGGGTCGGGCACCGGGGAGCTGTTTTTT CASSLSGGSGTGELFF
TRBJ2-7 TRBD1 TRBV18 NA TGTGCCAGCTCACGGGACAGGGGCTACGAGCAGTACTTC CASSRDRGYEQYF
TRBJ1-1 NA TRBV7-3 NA TGTGCCAGCAGTACAGGGATGAACACTGAAGCTTTCTTT CASSTGMNTEAFF
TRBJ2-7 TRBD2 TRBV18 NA TGTGCCAGCTCACGGGCTCGGCTAGCGGGAGGCTCCTACGAGCAGTACTTC CASSRARLAGGSYEQYF
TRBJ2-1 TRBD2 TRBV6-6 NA TGTGCCAGCAAAGATTCTAGCGGGAGCACTGAGCAGTTCTTC CASKDSSGSTEQFF
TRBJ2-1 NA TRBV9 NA TGTGCCAGCAGCGTAGATAACTCCCCCTACAATGAGCAGTTCTTC CASSVDNSPYNEQFF
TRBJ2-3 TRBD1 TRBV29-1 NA TGCAGCGCCCGAGAGGACAGGACAGATACGCAGTATTTT CSAREDRTDTQYF
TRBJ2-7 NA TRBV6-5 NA TGTGCCAGCAGTTCACACCACGAGCAGTACTTC CASSSHHEQYF
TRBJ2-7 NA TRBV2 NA TGTGCCAGCAGTGACAGAACCTACGAGCAGTACTTC CASSDRTYEQYF
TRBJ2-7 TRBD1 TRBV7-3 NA TGTGCCAGCAGCCCACAGGGGACCTCCTACGAGCAGTACTTC CASSPQGTSYEQYF
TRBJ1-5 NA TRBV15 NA TGTGCCACCAGCAGAGAAGGCGGGAGATATCAGCCCCAGCATTTT CATSREGGRYQPQHF
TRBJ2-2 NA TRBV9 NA TGTGCCAGCAGCGTAGCTCGGGGGAACACCGGGGAGCTGTTTTTT CASSVARGNTGELFF
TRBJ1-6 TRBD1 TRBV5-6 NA TGTGCCAGCAGCTGGGACAGCAATTCACCCCTCCACTTT CASSWDSNSPLHF
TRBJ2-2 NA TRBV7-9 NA TGTGCCAGCAGCTTGAGGGCGAACACCGGGGAGCTGTTTTTT CASSLRANTGELFF
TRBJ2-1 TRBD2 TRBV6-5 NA TGTGCCAGCAGGGAGACTAGCGGGAGTTTCAATGAGCAGTTCTTC CASRETSGSFNEQFF
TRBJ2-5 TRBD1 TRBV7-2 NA TGTGCCAGCAGCTTAGGTGTAGGGGGCTGGGAGACCCAGTACTTC CASSLGVGGWETQYF
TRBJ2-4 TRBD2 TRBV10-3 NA TGTGCCATCAGTACTATAGCGGGAGAGGGCGTGCAGTACTTC CAISTIAGEGVQYF
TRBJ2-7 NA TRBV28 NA TGTGCCAGCAGTCCCCCCCCACGGTACGAGCAGTACTTC CASSPPPRYEQYF
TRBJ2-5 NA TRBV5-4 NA TGTGCCAGCAGCCTTCAAGAGACCCAGTACTTC CASSLQETQYF
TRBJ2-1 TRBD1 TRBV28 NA TGTGCCAGCAGGCCTCAGGGGGTGTCCTACAATGAGCAGTTCTTC CASRPQGVSYNEQFF
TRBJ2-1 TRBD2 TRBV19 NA TGTGCCAGTAGTACGGGACTAGCGGGAGTCAATGAGCAGTTCTTC CASSTGLAGVNEQFF
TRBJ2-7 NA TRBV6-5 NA TGTGCCAGCAGGGCGGGCGGCCGGACCCACGAGCAGTACTTC CASRAGGRTHEQYF
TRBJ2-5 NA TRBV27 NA TGTGCCAGCAGTTTATCCCGCGGAGGGGAGACCCAGTACTTC CASSLSRGGETQYF